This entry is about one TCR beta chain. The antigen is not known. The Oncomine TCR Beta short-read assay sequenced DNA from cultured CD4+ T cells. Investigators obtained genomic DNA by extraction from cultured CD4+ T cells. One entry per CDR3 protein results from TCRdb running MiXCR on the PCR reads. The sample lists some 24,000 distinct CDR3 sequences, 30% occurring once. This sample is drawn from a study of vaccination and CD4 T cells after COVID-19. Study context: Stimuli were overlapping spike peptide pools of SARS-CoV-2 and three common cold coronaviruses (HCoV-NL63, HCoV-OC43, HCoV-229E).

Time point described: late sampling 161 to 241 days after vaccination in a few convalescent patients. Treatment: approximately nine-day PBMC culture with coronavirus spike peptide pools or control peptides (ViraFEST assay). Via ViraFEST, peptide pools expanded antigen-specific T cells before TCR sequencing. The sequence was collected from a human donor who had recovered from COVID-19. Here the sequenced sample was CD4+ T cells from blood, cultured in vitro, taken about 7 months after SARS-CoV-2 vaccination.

CDR3 bases: TGTGCCACCAGCAGACGAGGCGGCGGAAGCTCCTACGAGCAGTACTTC. As protein: CATSRRGGGSSYEQYF. This sequence joins TRBV15 and TRBJ2-7; unclear D gene. Germline V lookup: CDR1 LNHNV, CDR2 YYDKDF (reference sequence). Trimming removed 2 bases at V and 0 bases at J, with 14 bases between. The CDR3 runs to 16 residues.